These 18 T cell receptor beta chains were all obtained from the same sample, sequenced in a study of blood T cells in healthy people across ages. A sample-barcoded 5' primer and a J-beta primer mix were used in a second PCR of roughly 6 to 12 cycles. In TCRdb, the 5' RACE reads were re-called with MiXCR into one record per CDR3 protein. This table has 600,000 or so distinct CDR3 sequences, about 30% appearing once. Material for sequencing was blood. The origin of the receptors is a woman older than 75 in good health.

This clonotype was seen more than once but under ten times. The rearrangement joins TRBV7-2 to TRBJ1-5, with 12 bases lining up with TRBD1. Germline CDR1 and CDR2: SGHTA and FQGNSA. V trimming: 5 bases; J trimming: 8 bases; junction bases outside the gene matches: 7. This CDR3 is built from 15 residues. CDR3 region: CASSRDRGPQEPQHF. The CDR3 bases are TGTGCCAGCAGCCGGGACAGGGGGCCACAAGAGCCCCAGCATTTT.

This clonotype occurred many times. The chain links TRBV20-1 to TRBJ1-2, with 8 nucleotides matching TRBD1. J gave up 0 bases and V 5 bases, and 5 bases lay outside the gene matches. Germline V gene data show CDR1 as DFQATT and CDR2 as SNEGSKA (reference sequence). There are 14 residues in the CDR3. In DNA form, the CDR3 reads TGCAGTGCTGGGGGACAGGTAGCTAACTATGGCTACACCTTC. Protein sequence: CSAGGQVANYGYTF.

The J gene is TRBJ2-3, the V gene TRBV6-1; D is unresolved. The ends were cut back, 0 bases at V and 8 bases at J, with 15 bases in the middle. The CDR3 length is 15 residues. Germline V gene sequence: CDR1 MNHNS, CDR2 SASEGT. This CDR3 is CASSEAGSIAGTQYF. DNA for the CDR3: TGTGCCAGCAGTGAAGCGGGGTCGATAGCAGGTACGCAGTATTTT.

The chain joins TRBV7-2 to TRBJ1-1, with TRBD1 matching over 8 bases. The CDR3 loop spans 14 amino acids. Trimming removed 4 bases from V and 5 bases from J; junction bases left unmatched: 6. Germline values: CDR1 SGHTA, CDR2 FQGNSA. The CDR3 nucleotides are TGTGCCAGCAGCTCTACAGGGGGAGGGACTGAAGCTTTCTTT. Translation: CASSSTGGGTEAFF.

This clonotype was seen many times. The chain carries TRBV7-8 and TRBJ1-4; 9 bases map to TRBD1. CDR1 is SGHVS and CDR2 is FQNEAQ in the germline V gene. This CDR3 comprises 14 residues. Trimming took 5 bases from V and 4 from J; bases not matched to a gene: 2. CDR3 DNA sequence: TGTGCCAGCAGCCCGGGACAGGGTAATGAAAAACTGTTTTTT. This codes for CASSPGQGNEKLFF.

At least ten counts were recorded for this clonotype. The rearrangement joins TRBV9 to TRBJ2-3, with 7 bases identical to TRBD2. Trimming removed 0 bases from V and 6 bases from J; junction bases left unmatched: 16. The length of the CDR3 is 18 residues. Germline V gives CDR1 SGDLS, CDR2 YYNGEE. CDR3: CASSVDPGLAAGMDTQYF. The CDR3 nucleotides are TGTGCCAGCAGCGTAGATCCGGGCCTAGCGGCAGGTATGGATACGCAGTATTTT.

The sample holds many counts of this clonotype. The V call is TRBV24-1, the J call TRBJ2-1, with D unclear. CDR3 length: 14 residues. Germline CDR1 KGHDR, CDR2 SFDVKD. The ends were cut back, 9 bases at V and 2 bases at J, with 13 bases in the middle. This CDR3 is CATAASGAYNEQFF. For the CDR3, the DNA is TGTGCCACCGCGGCTAGTGGGGCCTACAATGAGCAGTTCTTC.

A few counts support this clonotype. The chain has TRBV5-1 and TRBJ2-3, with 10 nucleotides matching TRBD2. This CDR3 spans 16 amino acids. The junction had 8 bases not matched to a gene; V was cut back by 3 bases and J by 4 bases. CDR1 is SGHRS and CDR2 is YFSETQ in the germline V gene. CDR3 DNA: TGCGCCAGCAGCTCGATAGCGGGGGGAGGAGCAGATACGCAGTATTTT. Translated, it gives CASSSIAGGGADTQYF.

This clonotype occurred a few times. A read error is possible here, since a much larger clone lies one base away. CDR3: CASSARLASNEQYF. The CDR3 DNA is TGCGCCAGCAGCGCCCGACTAGCGTCCAATGAGCAGTACTTC. J is TRBJ2-4 and V is TRBV5-1; TRBD2 matches at 8 bases. Losses at the gene ends were 4 bases for V and 13 bases for J; bases not matched to a gene: 13. The CDR3 sequence is 14 residues long. CDR1 is SGHRS and CDR2 is YFSETQ in the germline V gene.

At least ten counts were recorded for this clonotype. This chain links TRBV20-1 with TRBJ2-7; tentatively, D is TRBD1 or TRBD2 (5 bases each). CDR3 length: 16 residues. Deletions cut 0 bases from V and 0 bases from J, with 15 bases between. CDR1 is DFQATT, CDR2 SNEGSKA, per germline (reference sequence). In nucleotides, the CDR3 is TGCAGTGCTAGAGAGTGGGACCCCCTCACCTCCTACGAGCAGTACTTC. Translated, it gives CSAREWDPLTSYEQYF.

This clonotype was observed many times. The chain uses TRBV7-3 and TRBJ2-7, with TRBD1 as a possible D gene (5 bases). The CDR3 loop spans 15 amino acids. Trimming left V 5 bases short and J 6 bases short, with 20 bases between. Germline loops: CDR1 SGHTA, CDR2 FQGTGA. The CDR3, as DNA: TGTGCCAGCAGCCCCACAGGTGGGCAAGTCGGCGAGCAGTACTTC. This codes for CASSPTGGQVGEQYF.

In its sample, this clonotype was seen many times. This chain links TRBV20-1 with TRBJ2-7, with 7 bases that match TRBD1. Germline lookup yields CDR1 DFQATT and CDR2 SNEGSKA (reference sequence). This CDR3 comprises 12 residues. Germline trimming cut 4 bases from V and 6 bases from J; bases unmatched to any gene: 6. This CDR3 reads CSANDRVAEQYF. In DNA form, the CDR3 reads TGCAGTGCTAACGACAGGGTTGCCGAGCAGTACTTC.

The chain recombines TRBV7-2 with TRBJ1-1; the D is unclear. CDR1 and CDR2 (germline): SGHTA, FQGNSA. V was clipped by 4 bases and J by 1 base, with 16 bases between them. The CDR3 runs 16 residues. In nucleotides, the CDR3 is TGTGCCAGCAGCTCCCAAAGACGGACGGGGAACACTGAAGCTTTCTTT. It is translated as CASSSQRRTGNTEAFF.

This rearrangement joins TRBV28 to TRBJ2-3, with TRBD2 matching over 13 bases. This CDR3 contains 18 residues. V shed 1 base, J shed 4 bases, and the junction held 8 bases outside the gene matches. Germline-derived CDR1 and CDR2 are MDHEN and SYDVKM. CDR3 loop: CASSLYIRLAGGADTQYF. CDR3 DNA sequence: TGTGCCAGCAGTTTATATATTCGACTAGCGGGGGGAGCAGATACGCAGTATTTT.

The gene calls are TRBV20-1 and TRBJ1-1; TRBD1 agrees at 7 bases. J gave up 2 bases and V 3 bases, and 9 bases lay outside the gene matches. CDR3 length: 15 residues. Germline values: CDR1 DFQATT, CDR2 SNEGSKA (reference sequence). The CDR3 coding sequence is TGCAGTGCTAGGCGCAGGGGGGTACTTAACACTGAAGCTTTCTTT. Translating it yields CSARRRGVLNTEAFF.

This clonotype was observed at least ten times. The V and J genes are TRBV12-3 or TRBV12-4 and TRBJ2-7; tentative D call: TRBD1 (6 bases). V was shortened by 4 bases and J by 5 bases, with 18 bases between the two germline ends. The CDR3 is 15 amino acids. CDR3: CASSSGAGVMNEQYF. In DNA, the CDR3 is TGTGCCAGCAGTTCAGGGGCAGGGGTTATGAACGAGCAGTACTTC.

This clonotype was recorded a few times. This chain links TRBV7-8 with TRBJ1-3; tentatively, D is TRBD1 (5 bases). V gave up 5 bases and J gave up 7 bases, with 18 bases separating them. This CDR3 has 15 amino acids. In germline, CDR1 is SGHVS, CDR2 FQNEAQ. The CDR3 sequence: CASSASGRLRNTIYF. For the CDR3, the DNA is TGTGCCAGCAGCGCGTCAGGGCGTCTTCGGAACACCATATATTTT.

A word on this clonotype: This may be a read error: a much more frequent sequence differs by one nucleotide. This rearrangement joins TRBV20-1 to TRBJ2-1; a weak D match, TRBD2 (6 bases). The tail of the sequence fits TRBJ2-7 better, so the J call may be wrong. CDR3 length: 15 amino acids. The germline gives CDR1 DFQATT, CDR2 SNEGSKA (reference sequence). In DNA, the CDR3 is TGCAGTGCTAGGCCGGGAGCTAGCCCGTACAATGAGCAGTACTTC. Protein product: CSARPGASPYNEQYF.